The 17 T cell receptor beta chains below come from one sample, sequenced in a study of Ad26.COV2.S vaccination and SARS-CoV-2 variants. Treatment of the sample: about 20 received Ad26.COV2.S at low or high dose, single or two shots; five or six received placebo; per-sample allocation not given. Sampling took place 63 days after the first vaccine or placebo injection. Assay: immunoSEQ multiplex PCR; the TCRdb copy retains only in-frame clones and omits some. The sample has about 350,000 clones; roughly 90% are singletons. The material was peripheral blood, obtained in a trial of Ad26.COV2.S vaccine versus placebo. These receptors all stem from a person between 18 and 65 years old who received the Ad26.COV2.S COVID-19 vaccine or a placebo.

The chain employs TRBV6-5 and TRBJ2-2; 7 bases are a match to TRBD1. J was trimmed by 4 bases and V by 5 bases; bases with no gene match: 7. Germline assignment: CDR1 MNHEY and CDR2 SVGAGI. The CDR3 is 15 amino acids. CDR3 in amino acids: CASSRQGPRTGELFF. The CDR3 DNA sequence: TGTGCCAGCAGTCGACAGGGACCCCGCACCGGGGAGCTGTTTTTT.

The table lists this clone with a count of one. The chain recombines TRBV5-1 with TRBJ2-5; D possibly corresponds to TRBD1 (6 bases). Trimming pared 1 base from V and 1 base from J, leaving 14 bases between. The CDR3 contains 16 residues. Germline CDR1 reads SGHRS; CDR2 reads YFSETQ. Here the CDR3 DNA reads TGCGCCAGCAGCTTGCCAGGGGCCAGGGCCCAAGAGACCCAGTACTTC. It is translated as CASSLPGARAQETQYF.

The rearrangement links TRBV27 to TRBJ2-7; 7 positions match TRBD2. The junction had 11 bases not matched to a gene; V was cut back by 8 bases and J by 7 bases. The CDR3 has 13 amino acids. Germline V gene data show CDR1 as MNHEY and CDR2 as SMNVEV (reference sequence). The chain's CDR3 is CASGLADPLEQYF. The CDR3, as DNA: TGTGCCAGCGGGCTAGCGGACCCCTTGGAGCAGTACTTC.

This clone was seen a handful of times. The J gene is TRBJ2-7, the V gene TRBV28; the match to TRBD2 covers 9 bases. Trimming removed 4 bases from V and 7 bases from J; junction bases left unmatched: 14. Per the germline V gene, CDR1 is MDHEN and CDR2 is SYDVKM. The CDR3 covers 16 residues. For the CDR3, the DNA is TGTGCCAGCAGTTCCCCCAAGGCGGGAGGGCCGGGGGAGCAGTACTTC. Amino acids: CASSSPKAGGPGEQYF.

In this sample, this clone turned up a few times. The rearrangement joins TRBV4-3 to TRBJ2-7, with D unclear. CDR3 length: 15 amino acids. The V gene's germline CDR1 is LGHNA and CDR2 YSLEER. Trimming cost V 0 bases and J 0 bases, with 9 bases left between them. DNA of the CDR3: TGCGCCAGCAGCCAAGATACCAGGAACTCCTACGAGCAGTACTTC. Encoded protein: CASSQDTRNSYEQYF.

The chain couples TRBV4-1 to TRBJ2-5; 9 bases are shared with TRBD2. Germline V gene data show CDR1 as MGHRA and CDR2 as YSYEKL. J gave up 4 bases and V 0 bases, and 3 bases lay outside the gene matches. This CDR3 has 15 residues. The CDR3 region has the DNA TGCGCCAGCAGCCAAGAAGGCGGGAGGGGAGAGACCCAGTACTTC. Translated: CASSQEGGRGETQYF.

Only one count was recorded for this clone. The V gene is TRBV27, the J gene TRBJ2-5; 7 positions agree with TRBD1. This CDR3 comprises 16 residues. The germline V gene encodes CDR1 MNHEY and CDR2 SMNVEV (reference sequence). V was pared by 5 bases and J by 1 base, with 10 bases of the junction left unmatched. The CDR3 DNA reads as TGTGCCAGCAGTAAGGACAGGAACGCGATCCAAGAGACCCAGTACTTC. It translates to CASSKDRNAIQETQYF.

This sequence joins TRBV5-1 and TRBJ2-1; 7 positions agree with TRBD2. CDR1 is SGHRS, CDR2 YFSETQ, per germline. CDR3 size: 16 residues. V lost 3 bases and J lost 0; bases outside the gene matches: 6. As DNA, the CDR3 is TGCGCCAGCAGCTGGGGACTATCAAGCTCCTACAATGAGCAGTTCTTC. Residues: CASSWGLSSSYNEQFF.

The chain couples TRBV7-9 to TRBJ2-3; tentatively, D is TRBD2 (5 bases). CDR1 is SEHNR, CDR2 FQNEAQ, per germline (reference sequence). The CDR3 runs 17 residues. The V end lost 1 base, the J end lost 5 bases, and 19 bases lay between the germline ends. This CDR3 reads CASSLVKASTREDTQYF. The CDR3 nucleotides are TGTGCCAGCAGCTTAGTGAAAGCTAGCACCCGAGAAGATACGCAGTATTTT.

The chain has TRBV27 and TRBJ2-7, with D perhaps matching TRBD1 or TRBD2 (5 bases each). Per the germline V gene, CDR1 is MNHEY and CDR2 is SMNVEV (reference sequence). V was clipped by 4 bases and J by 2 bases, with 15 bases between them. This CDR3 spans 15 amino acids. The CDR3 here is CASSWSGDDTYEQYF. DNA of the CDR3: TGTGCCAGCAGTTGGTCCGGGGACGACACCTACGAGCAGTACTTC.

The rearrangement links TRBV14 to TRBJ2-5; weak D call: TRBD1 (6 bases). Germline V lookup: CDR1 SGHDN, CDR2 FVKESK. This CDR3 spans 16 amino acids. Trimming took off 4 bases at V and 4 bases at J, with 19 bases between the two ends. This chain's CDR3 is CASSRTGFGLRETQYF. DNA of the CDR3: TGTGCCAGCAGCCGAACAGGGTTCGGACTCCGAGAGACCCAGTACTTC.

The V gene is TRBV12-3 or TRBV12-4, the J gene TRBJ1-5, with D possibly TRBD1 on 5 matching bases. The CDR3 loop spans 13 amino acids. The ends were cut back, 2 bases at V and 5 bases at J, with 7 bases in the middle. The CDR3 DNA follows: TGTGCCAGCAGTTTAAAACAGGATCAGCCCCAGCATTTT. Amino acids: CASSLKQDQPQHF.

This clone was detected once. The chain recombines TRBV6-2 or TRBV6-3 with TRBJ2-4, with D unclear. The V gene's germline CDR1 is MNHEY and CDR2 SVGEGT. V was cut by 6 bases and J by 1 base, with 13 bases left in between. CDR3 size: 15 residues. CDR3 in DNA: TGTGCCAGCAGCCCCCTAATGCGGGCCAAAAACATTCAGTACTTC. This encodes CASSPLMRAKNIQYF.

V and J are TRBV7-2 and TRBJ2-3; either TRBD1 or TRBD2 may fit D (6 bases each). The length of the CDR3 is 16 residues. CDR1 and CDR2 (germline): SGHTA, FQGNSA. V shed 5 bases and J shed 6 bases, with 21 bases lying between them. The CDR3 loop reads CASSPNGGFGADTQYF. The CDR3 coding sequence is TGTGCCAGCAGCCCAAACGGGGGCTTTGGGGCGGATACGCAGTATTTT. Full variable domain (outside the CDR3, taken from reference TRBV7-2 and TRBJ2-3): GAGVSQSPSNKVTEKGKDVELRCDPISGHTALYWYRQSLGQGLEFLIYFQGNSAPDKSGLPSDRFSAERTGGSVSTLTIQRTQQEDSAVYLCASSPNGGFGADTQYFGPGTRLTVL.

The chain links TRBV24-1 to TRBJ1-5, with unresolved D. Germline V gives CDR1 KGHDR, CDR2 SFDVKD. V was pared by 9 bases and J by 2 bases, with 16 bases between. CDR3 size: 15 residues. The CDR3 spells CATVVSRRGNQPQHF. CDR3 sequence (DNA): TGTGCCACCGTAGTAAGCAGGCGGGGCAATCAGCCCCAGCATTTT.

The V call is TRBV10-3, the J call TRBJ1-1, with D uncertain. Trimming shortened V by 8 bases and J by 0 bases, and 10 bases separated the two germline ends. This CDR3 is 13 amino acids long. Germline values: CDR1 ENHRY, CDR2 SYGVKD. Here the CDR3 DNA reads TGTGCCATCCGACCGGACTTGAACACTGAAGCTTTCTTT. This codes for CAIRPDLNTEAFF.

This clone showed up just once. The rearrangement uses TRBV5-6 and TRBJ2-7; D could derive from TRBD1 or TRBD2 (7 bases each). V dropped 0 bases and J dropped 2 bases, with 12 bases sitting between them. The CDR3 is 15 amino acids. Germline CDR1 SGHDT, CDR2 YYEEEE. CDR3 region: CASSLGQGGPYEQYF. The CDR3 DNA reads TGTGCCAGCAGCTTGGGTCAGGGGGGGCCCTACGAGCAGTACTTC.